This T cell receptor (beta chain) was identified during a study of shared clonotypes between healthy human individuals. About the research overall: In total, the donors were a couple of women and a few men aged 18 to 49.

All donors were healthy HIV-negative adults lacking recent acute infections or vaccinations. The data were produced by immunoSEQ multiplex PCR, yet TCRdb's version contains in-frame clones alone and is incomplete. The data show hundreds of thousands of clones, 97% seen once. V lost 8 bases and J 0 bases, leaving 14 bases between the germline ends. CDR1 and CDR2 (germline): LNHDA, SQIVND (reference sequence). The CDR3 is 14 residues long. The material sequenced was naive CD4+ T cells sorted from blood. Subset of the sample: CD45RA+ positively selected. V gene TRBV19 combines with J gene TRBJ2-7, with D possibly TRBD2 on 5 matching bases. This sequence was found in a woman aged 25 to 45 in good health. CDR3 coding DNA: TGTGCCAGTCGGACTTCTTCTAGCTCCTACGAGCAGTACTTC. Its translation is CASRTSSSSYEQYF. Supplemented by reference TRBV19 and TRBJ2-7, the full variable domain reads DGGITQSPKYLFRKEGQNVTLSCEQNLNHDAMYWYRQDPGQGLRLIYYSQIVNDFQKGDIAEGYSVSREKKESFPLTVTSAQKNPTAFYLCASRTSSSSYEQYFGPGTRLTVT.